Listed below are T cell receptor beta chains from one sample, sequenced in a study of T cells in Graves' hyperthyroidism and ophthalmopathy. TCRdb re-analysed the multiplex PCR reads in MiXCR, keeping a single row per CDR3 protein. The table shows around 800,000 distinct CDR3 sequences, with approximately 40% occurring only once. The specimen sequenced was blood. The receptors come from a man aged 18 to 30 with Graves' hyperthyroidism. Each CDR3 is given with its conserved first and last residue. A D gene is named only where the DNA matches it firmly. Clone size, where shown, is once, few, many, or a class for clones that have expanded.

>TRBV6-5|-|TRBJ2-7|-
TGTGCCAGCAGTTACTTTGAAAACTACGAGCAGTACTTC
CASSYFENYEQYF
>TRBV9|-|TRBJ2-2|-
TGTGCCAGCAGCGTAGGAGCGCGGAACACCGGGGAGCTGCTTTTT
CASSVGARNTGELLF
>TRBV15|TRBD1|TRBJ1-5|-
TGTGCCACCAGCAGGTGGACAGGGGAGAGACAGCCCCAGCATTTT
CATSRWTGERQPQHF
>TRBV6-6|-|TRBJ2-7|-
TGTGCCAGCAGTTACGCGCGAGGCAAAAGTACCTACGAGCAGTACTTC
CASSYARGKSTYEQYF
>TRBV2|TRBD1|TRBJ1-3|many
TGTGCCAGCACCATGCTGGGACAGGGAGGAGACACCATATATTTT
CASTMLGQGGDTIYF
>TRBV6-5|TRBD1|TRBJ1-1|-
TGTGCCAGCTCTTTAACAGGGGACAGTGAAGCTTTCTTT
CASSLTGDSEAFF
>TRBV20-1|-|TRBJ2-5|-
TGCAGTGCTAGAGAACTAGCCCTGGAGACCCAGTACTTC
CSARELALETQYF
>TRBV20-1|TRBD1|TRBJ1-1|few
TGCAGTGCTTCCAGGGGAAGACAGGGACCTGAAGCTTTCTTT
CSASRGRQGPEAFF
>TRBV29-1|-|TRBJ1-1|many
TGCAGCGTTGTTGAGCGGACAGACACTGAAGCTTTCTTT
CSVVERTDTEAFF
>TRBV7-2|-|TRBJ1-5|-
TGTGCCAGCAGCTCCCCCTATAGGCCCCAGCATTTT
CASSSPYRPQHF
>TRBV7-8|-|TRBJ2-5|-
TGTGCCAGCAGCTTAGAGGCCCAGTACTTC
CASSLEAQYF
>TRBV7-8|-|TRBJ2-7|many
TGTGCCAGCAGCTTAGCCGTCAGGGCTGAGCAGTACTTC
CASSLAVRAEQYF